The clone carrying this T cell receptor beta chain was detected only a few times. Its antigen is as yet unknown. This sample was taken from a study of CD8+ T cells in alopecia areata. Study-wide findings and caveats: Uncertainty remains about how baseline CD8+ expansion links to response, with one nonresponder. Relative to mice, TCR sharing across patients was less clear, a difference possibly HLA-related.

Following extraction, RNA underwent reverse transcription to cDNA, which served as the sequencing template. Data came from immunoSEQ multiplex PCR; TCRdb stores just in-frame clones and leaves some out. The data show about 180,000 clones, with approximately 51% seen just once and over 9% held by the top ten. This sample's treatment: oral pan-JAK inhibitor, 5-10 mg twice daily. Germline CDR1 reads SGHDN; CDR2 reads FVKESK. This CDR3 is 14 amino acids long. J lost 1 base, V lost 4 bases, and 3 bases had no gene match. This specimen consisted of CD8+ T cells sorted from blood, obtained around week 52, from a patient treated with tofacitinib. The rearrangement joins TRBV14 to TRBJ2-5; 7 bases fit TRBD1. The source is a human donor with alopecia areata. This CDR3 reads CASSRQGVQETQYF. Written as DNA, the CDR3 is TGTGCCAGCAGCCGACAGGGAGTCCAAGAGACCCAGTACTTC.